This T cell receptor (beta chain) was documented in a study of shared clonotypes between healthy human individuals. Assay runs were performed at deep level. Libraries were prepared by immunoSEQ multiplex PCR; TCRdb keeps only in-frame clonotypes and omits some of them. The sample holds roughly 1.4 million clones, less than 99% seen once. In germline, CDR1 is SEHNR, CDR2 FQNEAQ (reference sequence). The ends lost 4 bases at V and 6 bases at J; junction bases unmatched: 8. The CDR3 runs to 15 residues. The rearrangement uses TRBV7-9 and TRBJ1-1, with 10 nucleotides matching TRBD1. The origin of this receptor is a man aged 30 to 45 in good health. What was sequenced was naive CD4+ T cells sorted from blood. Subset reported: CD45RA+ positively selected. The CDR3 DNA reads TGTGCCAGCAGCTATGACAGGGGGCGACTCCCTGAAGCTTTCTTT. It is translated as CASSYDRGRLPEAFF.